This entry lists 16 T cell receptor beta chains sequenced from one sample in a study of T-cell memory formation after mild COVID-19. One entry per CDR3 protein results from TCRdb running MiXCR on the 5' RACE reads. Of approximately 410,000 distinct CDR3 sequences detected, more than 20% appear once; the ten largest clones hold around 13%. The sample taken for sequencing was PBMCs or a T cell subset sorted from them (not recorded which). The source of these receptors is an adult woman who had mild COVID-19 (a few samples of this study predate the infection). Cell type and time point are not known.

Only a few counts were recorded for this clonotype. The chain joins TRBV19 to TRBJ2-7, with D tentatively TRBD1 or TRBD2 (5 bases each). Trimming removed 3 bases at V and 4 bases at J, with 13 bases between. This CDR3 comprises 14 residues. Looked up from germline, CDR1 is LNHDA and CDR2 is SQIVND (reference sequence). In DNA, the CDR3 is TGTGCCAGTAGTATTGGGACGGTTGGGTACGAGCAGTACTTC. Its protein product is CASSIGTVGYEQYF.

This clonotype has a single count. J is TRBJ1-5 and V is TRBV24-1; TRBD1 matches 7 bases. J lost 3 bases, V lost 7 bases, and 8 bases had no gene match. Germline V lookup: CDR1 KGHDR, CDR2 SFDVKD. CDR3 length: 15 residues. DNA for the CDR3: TGTGCCACCAGCGAGGGACAGATAAACAATCAGCCCCAGCATTTT. Its protein is CATSEGQINNQPQHF.

The CDR3 nucleotides read TGTGCCAGCAGCTTCACAGGAGGGGGTAACACCTTC. The encoded protein is CASSFTGGGNTF. The chain joins TRBV13 to TRBJ1-2; tentatively, D is TRBD1 (6 bases). The CDR3 spans 12 residues. V lost 3 bases and J 12 bases, leaving 14 bases between the germline ends. Germline CDR1 reads PRHDT; CDR2 reads FYEKMQ (reference sequence).

The V gene is TRBV2, the J gene TRBJ2-4, with D uncertain. Trimming removed 3 bases at V and 5 bases at J, with 2 bases between. This CDR3 comprises 11 residues. Germline lookup yields CDR1 SNHLY and CDR2 FYNNEI. CDR3 DNA: TGTGCCAGCAGTGAGCAAAACATTCAGTACTTC. Translated, it gives CASSEQNIQYF.

The chain carries TRBV7-6 and TRBJ2-1; 11 nucleotides line up with TRBD2. V shed 5 bases, J shed 3 bases, and the junction held 9 bases outside the gene matches. Germline lookup yields CDR1 SGHVS and CDR2 FNYEAQ. CDR3 length equals 17 residues. CDR3 DNA sequence: TGTGCCAGCAGCCCCTCCTCCGGGACTAGCGGCTACAATGAGCAGTTCTTC. Protein product: CASSPSSGTSGYNEQFF.

The rearrangement joins TRBV4-2 to TRBJ2-3; D may match TRBD1 or TRBD2 (6 bases each). The CDR3 is made up of 14 amino acids. Germline V CDR1 and CDR2: LGHNA, YNFKEQ. V was shortened by 1 base and J by 6 bases, with 11 bases between the two germline ends. The CDR3 protein is CASSQGTGADTQYF. In nucleotides, the CDR3 is TGTGCCAGCAGCCAAGGAACGGGGGCGGATACGCAGTATTTT.

The DNA of the CDR3 is TGCGCCAGCAGCTTGGGGGACAGGGGCCTGAACACTGAAGCTTTCTTT. Amino acid sequence: CASSLGDRGLNTEAFF. The chain joins TRBV5-1 to TRBJ1-1; the match to TRBD1 covers 10 bases. Germline V gene sequence: CDR1 SGHRS, CDR2 YFSETQ. Trimming removed 0 bases from V and 0 bases from J; junction bases left unmatched: 2. The CDR3 extends over 16 amino acids.

Ten or more counts support this clonotype. This rearrangement joins TRBV5-1 to TRBJ2-5; no reliable D call. Germline loops: CDR1 SGHRS, CDR2 YFSETQ. Deletions cut 4 bases from V and 5 bases from J, with 6 bases between. The CDR3 extends over 11 amino acids. CDR3 protein: CASSERETQYF. DNA for the CDR3: TGCGCCAGCAGCGAACGGGAGACCCAGTACTTC.

This clonotype was detected a few times. The chain combines TRBV7-2 with TRBJ2-1; D not certain. Germline V CDR1 and CDR2: SGHTA, FQGNSA. Between the trimmed V and J ends, which lost 4 bases and 7 bases, there was a span of 11 bases. This CDR3 has 13 residues. DNA for the CDR3: TGTGCCAGCAGCTCGTGGGTCCTGAATGAGCAGTTCTTC. It yields the protein CASSSWVLNEQFF.

This clonotype was detected only a few times. The chain recombines TRBV6-5 with TRBJ2-7, with D hard to call. CDR1 MNHEY and CDR2 SVGAGI come from the germline V gene. The CDR3 contains 15 residues. Trimming removed 0 bases from V and 3 bases from J, with 12 bases in between. CDR3 sequence reads: CASSYSTLGHYEQYF. CDR3 bases: TGTGCCAGCAGTTACTCGACCCTAGGGCACTACGAGCAGTACTTC.

This chain joins TRBV18 and TRBJ2-5; TRBD2 might be the D (5 bases). The germline V gene encodes CDR1 KGHSH and CDR2 LQKENI. CDR3 size: 14 residues. Trimming removed 5 bases at V and 1 base at J, with 11 bases between. The CDR3 spells CASSNRGLQETQYF. The CDR3 DNA sequence: TGTGCCAGCTCAAATAGAGGACTCCAAGAGACCCAGTACTTC.

The chain carries TRBV5-1 and TRBJ2-2; D is perhaps TRBD1 or TRBD2 (5 bases each). CDR3 size: 14 residues. V lost 4 bases and J lost 3, with 10 bases in between. The germline V gene has CDR1 SGHRS and CDR2 YFSETQ. CDR3 loop: CASSQGTYTGELFF. The CDR3 bases are TGCGCCAGCAGCCAAGGGACCTACACCGGGGAGCTGTTTTTT.

This clonotype was counted a few times. The chain couples TRBV5-4 to TRBJ2-3; D might be TRBD1 or TRBD2, each matching 5 bases. The CDR3 runs 15 residues. Germline V lookup: CDR1 SGHNT, CDR2 YYREEE (reference sequence). Trimming shortened V by 3 bases and J by 8 bases, and 19 bases separated the two germline ends. The CDR3 DNA follows: TGTGCCAGCAGCTCTGACGTAGGGGACGGCGGTACGCAGTATTTT. Translated: CASSSDVGDGGTQYF.

This clonotype occurred a few times. The CDR3: CASSPSGTGFNYGYTF. The CDR3 DNA follows: TGTGCCAGCAGCCCCTCAGGGACAGGTTTTAACTATGGCTACACCTTC. The rearrangement uses TRBV3-1 and TRBJ1-2, with 8 bases matching TRBD1. Per the germline V gene, CDR1 is LGHDT and CDR2 is YNNKEL (reference sequence). The CDR3 is 16 amino acids. The trim removed 4 bases at V and 1 base at J, leaving 8 bases unmatched.

This chain joins TRBV24-1 and TRBJ1-5; 7 nucleotides line up with TRBD1. From germline, CDR1 is KGHDR and CDR2 SFDVKD. The CDR3 is 12 amino acids. V was clipped by 9 bases and J by 5 bases; unmatched bases: 3. CDR3 region: CATQGEDQPQHF. The CDR3 nucleotides read TGTGCCACCCAGGGGGAGGATCAGCCCCAGCATTTT.

The chain joins TRBV20-1 to TRBJ2-7, with 8 bases that match TRBD2. CDR1 DFQATT and CDR2 SNEGSKA come from the germline V gene (reference sequence). J gave up 2 bases and V 5 bases, and 11 bases lay outside the gene matches. The CDR3 extends over 15 amino acids. In nucleotides, the CDR3 is TGCAGTGCTCCCGGGGGGGCGGGCGCTCCCTACGAGCAGTACTTC. This gives the protein CSAPGGAGAPYEQYF.